Included here is one T cell receptor (beta chain) sequence, with context. These data belong to a study of shared clonotypes between healthy human individuals. Study information: Donors were a couple of women and a few men aged 18 to 49.

In replicate PCRs of unsorted PBMC, 300 ng DNA, about 31,000 T cell genomes, was used. In the study's own analysis: In the immunoSEQ data, sequences were junction-only and lacked quality scores, so filtering differed. Sequenced by immunoSEQ multiplex PCR; TCRdb stores in-frame clones only, minus some. Clone size and V and J calls were adopted from that table, with D and trimming inferred from the DNA. The table shows about 490,000 clones, with about 82% occurring only once. V shed 3 bases and J shed 2 bases, with 11 bases lying between them. Germline V gene lookup returns CDR1 SNHLY and CDR2 FYNNEI. The CDR3 has 14 residues. Extraction of genomic DNA in unsorted samples used about 90 million PBMCs.

V and J are TRBV2 and TRBJ2-7; possible D gene TRBD2, 6 bases. The material sequenced was PBMCs. The receptor was isolated from a woman between 40 and 55 years old in good health. Some clones in this sample may be carry-over from other donors' samples. The CDR3 DNA is TGTGCCAGCAGTGATAATCCGGGGGCCTACGAGCAGTACTTC. Its translation is CASSDNPGAYEQYF.